One sample yielded the 26 T cell receptor beta chains listed below, sequenced in a study of blood T cell repertoires in COVID-19. The table came from immunoSEQ multiplex PCR; TCRdb's copy has only in-frame clones and leaves some out. The sample records over 110,000 clones, around 81% being singletons. The sequenced material came from peripheral blood. The receptors here all came from a human donor in a cohort sampled during active COVID-19.

The chain has TRBV4-3 and TRBJ2-2, with TRBD2 matching over 10 bases. The CDR3 totals 16 residues. Germline CDR1 is LGHNA and CDR2 is YSLEER. The V segment lost 0 bases and the J segment 6 bases; nucleotides outside the gene matches: 4. CDR3 in DNA: TGCGCCAGCAGCCAAGAACAAGGACTAGCGGCCGGGGAGCTGTTTTTT. This encodes CASSQEQGLAAGELFF.

The chain uses TRBV7-2 and TRBJ2-7, with 8 bases lining up with TRBD1. In germline, CDR1 is SGHTA, CDR2 FQGNSA. J was trimmed by 9 bases and V by 3 bases; bases with no gene match: 4. The CDR3 is 12 amino acids. CDR3 DNA: TGTGCCAGCAGCTTCTTAACAGGGGGGCAGTACTTC. Amino acid sequence: CASSFLTGGQYF.

CDR3 amino acids: CASSLLGGRYEQYF. The CDR3 bases are TGTGCCAGCAGCTTACTAGGGGGCCGGTACGAGCAGTACTTC. This chain connects TRBV7-9 to TRBJ2-7, with TRBD1 matching 7 bases. CDR1 and CDR2 from the germline V gene are SEHNR and FQNEAQ (reference sequence). The CDR3 is 14 residues long. Germline trimming cut 2 bases from V and 4 bases from J; bases unmatched to any gene: 5.

The chain has TRBV6-2 or TRBV6-3 and TRBJ2-7, with 8 bases lining up with TRBD1. J lost 2 bases, V lost 5 bases, and 20 bases had no gene match. Looked up from germline, CDR1 is MNHEY and CDR2 is SVGEGT. This CDR3 is built from 19 residues. For the CDR3, the DNA is TGTGCCAGCAGTACCCGGAGGTTAGGCAGGGGGCCTGCGGCCTACGAGCAGTACTTC. Amino acid sequence: CASSTRRLGRGPAAYEQYF.

The chain uses TRBV7-6 and TRBJ2-5, with 8 nucleotides matching TRBD1. Looked up from germline, CDR1 is SGHVS and CDR2 is FNYEAQ. V trimming: 4 bases; J trimming: 1 base; junction bases outside the gene matches: 11. CDR3 length: 17 residues. In DNA, the CDR3 is TGTGCCAGCAGCTCGACTGGGGACAGGCGAACCCAAGAGACCCAGTACTTC. Its translation is CASSSTGDRRTQETQYF.

The V call is TRBV4-2, the J call TRBJ2-7; 9 nucleotides match TRBD2. Germline CDR1 reads LGHNA; CDR2 reads YNFKEQ. Unmatched junction bases numbered 8, after V lost 6 bases and J lost 2 bases. The CDR3 is made up of 15 amino acids. CDR3 sequence: CASSSVGTSTYEQYF. Here the CDR3 DNA reads TGTGCCAGCAGTTCAGTCGGGACTAGCACCTACGAGCAGTACTTC.

V is TRBV7-9 and J is TRBJ1-4; tentatively, D is TRBD1 (5 bases). There are 17 residues in the CDR3. Germline V lookup: CDR1 SEHNR, CDR2 FQNEAQ (reference sequence). Trimming took off 1 base at V and 0 bases at J, with 12 bases between the two ends. In nucleotides, the CDR3 is TGTGCCAGCAGCTTAGATAGGGGAACGGCAACTAATGAAAAACTGTTTTTT. The encoded protein is CASSLDRGTATNEKLFF.

V gene TRBV28 combines with J gene TRBJ2-5, with 9 nucleotides matching TRBD2. The junction had 9 bases not matched to a gene; V was cut back by 6 bases and J by 1 base. The CDR3 totals 16 residues. Germline V CDR1 and CDR2: MDHEN, SYDVKM. As DNA, the CDR3 is TGTGCCAGCAGCCTTAGCGGGGGACGGACCCAAGAGACCCAGTACTTC. Residues: CASSLSGGRTQETQYF.

The chain couples TRBV10-3 to TRBJ1-5, with D perhaps TRBD1 (6 bases). V dropped 6 bases and J dropped 2 bases, with 14 bases sitting between them. Germline-derived CDR1 and CDR2 are ENHRY and SYGVKD. The CDR3 covers 15 residues. The DNA of the CDR3 is TGTGCCATCAGAGCAGGGGTAGAAGGCAATCAGCCCCAGCATTTT. Translated, it gives CAIRAGVEGNQPQHF.

The J gene is TRBJ2-7, the V gene TRBV6-5; 8 bases line up with TRBD2. CDR3 length: 15 residues. Trimming took 7 bases from V and 3 from J; bases not matched to a gene: 11. The germline V gene encodes CDR1 MNHEY and CDR2 SVGAGI. The CDR3 DNA is TGTGCCAGCACCCCACGGGAGGGGCCGTACTACGAGCAGTACTTC. Translation gives CASTPREGPYYEQYF.

This chain joins TRBV7-2 and TRBJ2-2, with TRBD1 as a possible D gene (5 bases). The CDR3 extends over 15 amino acids. V was shortened by 5 bases and J by 4 bases, with 14 bases between the two germline ends. In germline, CDR1 is SGHTA, CDR2 FQGNSA. The CDR3, as DNA: TGTGCCAGCAGCCCCAGACAGATAGCCACCGGGGAGCTGTTTTTT. Amino acid sequence: CASSPRQIATGELFF.

The rearrangement links TRBV7-2 to TRBJ2-5; 8 bases align to TRBD1. Trimming took 5 bases from V and 4 from J; bases not matched to a gene: 9. The CDR3 covers 15 residues. Per the germline V gene, CDR1 is SGHTA and CDR2 is FQGNSA. In DNA, the CDR3 is TGTGCCAGCAGCACGGACAGGGTAAAGGGAGAGACCCAGTACTTC. This codes for CASSTDRVKGETQYF.

CDR3 region: CASRWGDHSNQPQHF. The DNA for the CDR3 is TGTGCCAGCAGGTGGGGGGACCATAGCAATCAGCCCCAGCATTTT. The V gene is TRBV28, the J gene TRBJ1-5, with D possibly being TRBD1 (5 bases). The V gene's germline CDR1 is MDHEN and CDR2 SYDVKM. CDR3 length: 15 amino acids. Trimming shortened V by 6 bases and J by 0 bases, and 12 bases separated the two germline ends.

This clone occurred a few times. The rearrangement links TRBV7-9 to TRBJ2-7; TRBD1 might be the D (6 bases). Germline V gives CDR1 SEHNR, CDR2 FQNEAQ (reference sequence). This CDR3 contains 13 residues. V was pared by 7 bases and J by 2 bases, with 12 bases between. This CDR3 is CASTTGSAYEQYF. CDR3 nucleotides: TGTGCCAGCACCACAGGGTCGGCCTACGAGCAGTACTTC.

J is TRBJ2-7 and V is TRBV4-3; 7 bases align to TRBD2. The CDR3 is made up of 14 amino acids. Germline CDR1 LGHNA, CDR2 YSLEER. Trimming took 0 bases from V and 10 from J; bases not matched to a gene: 9. The CDR3 sequence: CASSQDWLAGEQYF. Here the CDR3 DNA reads TGCGCCAGCAGCCAAGATTGGTTGGCGGGAGAACAGTACTTC.

The V call is TRBV2, the J call TRBJ2-5, with 9 nucleotides matching TRBD2. Looked up from germline, CDR1 is SNHLY and CDR2 is FYNNEI. CDR3 length: 15 amino acids. With V trimmed by 6 bases and J by 1 base, 6 bases remained unmatched. CDR3 bases: TGTGCCAGCAGCGCGGGGACTAGCTTCCAAGAGACCCAGTACTTC. Translated, it gives CASSAGTSFQETQYF. The complete variable domain, with remaining parts taken from reference TRBV2 and TRBJ2-5, reads EPEVTQTPSHQVTQMGQEVILRCVPISNHLYFYWYRQILGQKVEFLVSFYNNEISEKSEIFDDQFSVERPDGSNFTLKIRSTKLEDSAMYFCASSAGTSFQETQYFGPGTRLLVL.

The chain combines TRBV29-1 with TRBJ2-6, with TRBD2 matching 11 bases. V lost 5 bases, J lost 0 bases, and 6 bases stayed unmatched. Germline V gene data show CDR1 as SQVTM and CDR2 as ANQGSEA. The CDR3 contains 17 residues. The chain's CDR3 is CSVYGLAGSSGANVLTF. The CDR3 DNA follows: TGCAGCGTTTATGGACTAGCGGGTAGCTCTGGGGCCAACGTCCTGACTTTC.

The chain links TRBV28 to TRBJ2-7, with TRBD1 matching over 8 bases. CDR1 MDHEN and CDR2 SYDVKM come from the germline V gene. The trim removed 3 bases at V and 2 bases at J, leaving 3 bases unmatched. This CDR3 spans 14 amino acids. As DNA, the CDR3 is TGTGCCAGCAGTTTGGGCAGGGGGCCCTACGAGCAGTACTTC. Protein: CASSLGRGPYEQYF.

This clone was observed a handful of times. J is TRBJ2-1 and V is TRBV19, with 8 bases that match TRBD2. CDR1 is LNHDA and CDR2 is SQIVND in the germline V gene (reference sequence). This CDR3 has 16 amino acids. Losses at the gene ends were 4 bases for V and 8 bases for J; bases not matched to a gene: 13. In DNA, the CDR3 is TGTGCCAGTAGTAAGGGTACAGGGAGTAGCGGGGATGAGCAGTTCTTC. Its protein product is CASSKGTGSSGDEQFF.

The genes are TRBV28 and TRBJ2-5; D possibly corresponds to TRBD2 (7 bases). The CDR3 sequence is 13 residues long. CDR1 and CDR2 from the germline V gene are MDHEN and SYDVKM. Deletions cut 6 bases from V and 7 bases from J, with 15 bases between. CDR3 bases: TGTGCCAGCAGCACTCAGAGGGGGGGGACCCAGTACTTC. Its translation is CASSTQRGGTQYF.

This chain connects TRBV28 to TRBJ2-7; D is possibly TRBD2 (6 bases). Per germline, CDR1 MDHEN and CDR2 SYDVKM. This CDR3 has 19 amino acids. The germline V and J ends were trimmed by 5 bases and 0 bases, with 26 bases remaining between them. CDR3 protein: CASSSRKGRISPYSYEQYF. CDR3 nucleotides: TGTGCCAGCAGTAGCCGGAAAGGGAGGATATCCCCTTACTCCTACGAGCAGTACTTC.

The V call is TRBV19, the J call TRBJ1-1, with a possible D match to TRBD1 (5 bases). This CDR3 has 14 amino acids. Trimming cost V 5 bases and J 1 base, with 11 bases left between them. Per the germline V gene, CDR1 is LNHDA and CDR2 is SQIVND (reference sequence). Here the CDR3 reads CASSQGLGNTEAFF. The CDR3, as DNA: TGTGCCAGTAGTCAGGGCCTTGGGAACACTGAAGCTTTCTTT.

The rearrangement joins TRBV6-1 to TRBJ1-2; D possibly corresponds to TRBD1 (5 bases). The germline gives CDR1 MNHNS, CDR2 SASEGT. CDR3 length equals 13 residues. V shed 1 base and J shed 4 bases, with 7 bases lying between them. DNA of the CDR3: TGTGCCAGCAGTGAAGGAACAGGCTATGGCTACACCTTC. Its protein product is CASSEGTGYGYTF.

Only a few counts were recorded for this clone. This sequence joins TRBV6-5 and TRBJ2-7; 10 nucleotides line up with TRBD1. Germline V lookup: CDR1 MNHEY, CDR2 SVGAGI. Germline trimming cut 8 bases from V and 2 bases from J; bases unmatched to any gene: 6. This CDR3 has 14 residues. CDR3 in DNA: TGTGCCAGCGGGTTTGGGACAGGGGCCTACGAGCAGTACTTC. Amino acid sequence: CASGFGTGAYEQYF.

The V call is TRBV18, the J call TRBJ2-1, with TRBD1 matching 9 bases. Losses at the gene ends were 0 bases for V and 4 bases for J; bases not matched to a gene: 7. CDR3 length: 17 amino acids. Germline V gene lookup returns CDR1 KGHSH and CDR2 LQKENI. The CDR3 DNA follows: TGTGCCAGCTCACCACCAGAACAGGGGGCCCTATACAATGAGCAGTTCTTC. Encoded protein: CASSPPEQGALYNEQFF.

The V gene is TRBV7-2, the J gene TRBJ2-3, with D unresolved. CDR3 size: 14 residues. Germline CDR1 reads SGHTA; CDR2 reads FQGNSA. V was shortened by 5 bases and J by 0 bases, with 9 bases between the two germline ends. The CDR3 spells CASSPLTSTDTQYF. CDR3 nucleotide sequence: TGTGCCAGCAGCCCCCTTACTAGCACAGATACGCAGTATTTT.